This record covers a single T cell receptor beta chain. The antigen remains undetermined. This sample is drawn from a study of long-term antiretroviral therapy in people with HIV. Study outcomes and limitations: Compared with controls, HIV repertoires showed narrower CDR3 length ranges.

Germline values: CDR1 SGHTA, CDR2 FQGNSA. After removal of 5 bases from V and 5 bases from J, the junction contained 7 bases not matched to a gene. The CDR3 spans 15 residues. The immunoSEQ assay was v3.0, run at survey level. Sequencing was directed toward about 40,000-50,000 T-cell genomes in each sample. Some clones are missing from TCRdb's copy, which holds only in-frame ones; the method was immunoSEQ multiplex PCR. The sample yields over 10,000 clones, 60% to 85% seen once. The chain joins TRBV7-2 to TRBJ2-7; 12 nucleotides match TRBD2. The sequences come from unsorted PBMCs, collected 0.8 years before starting antiretroviral therapy. This receptor was identified in a woman in her thirties or forties with HIV. DNA of the CDR3: TGTGCCAGCAGCCCCCGACTAGCGGGAGAGGACGAGCAGTACTTC. This gives the protein CASSPRLAGEDEQYF.